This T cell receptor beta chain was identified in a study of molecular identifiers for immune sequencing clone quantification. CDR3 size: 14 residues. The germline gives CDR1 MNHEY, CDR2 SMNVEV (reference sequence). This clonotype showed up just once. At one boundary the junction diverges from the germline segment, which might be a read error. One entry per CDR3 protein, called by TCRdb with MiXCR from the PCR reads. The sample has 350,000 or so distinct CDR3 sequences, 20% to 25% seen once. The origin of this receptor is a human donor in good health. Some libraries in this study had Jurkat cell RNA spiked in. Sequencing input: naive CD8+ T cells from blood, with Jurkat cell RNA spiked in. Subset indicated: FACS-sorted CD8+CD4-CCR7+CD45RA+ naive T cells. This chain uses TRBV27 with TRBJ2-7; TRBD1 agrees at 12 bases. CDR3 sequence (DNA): TGTGCCAGCAGTCTCGGGACAGGGGGCGTCGAGCGGTACTTC. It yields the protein CASSLGTGGVERYF.